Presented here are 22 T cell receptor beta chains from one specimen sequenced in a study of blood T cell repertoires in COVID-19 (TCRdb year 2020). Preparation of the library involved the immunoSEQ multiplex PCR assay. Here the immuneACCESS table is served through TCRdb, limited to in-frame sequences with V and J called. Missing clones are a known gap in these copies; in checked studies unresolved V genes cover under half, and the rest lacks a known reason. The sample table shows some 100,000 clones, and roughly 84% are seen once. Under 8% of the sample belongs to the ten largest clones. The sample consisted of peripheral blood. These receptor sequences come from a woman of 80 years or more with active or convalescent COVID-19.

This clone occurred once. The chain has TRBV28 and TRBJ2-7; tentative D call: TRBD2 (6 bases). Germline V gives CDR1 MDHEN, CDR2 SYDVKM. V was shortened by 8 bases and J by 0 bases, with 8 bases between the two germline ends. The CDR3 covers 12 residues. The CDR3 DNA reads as TGTGCCAGCGGGGGGAGCTCCTACGAGCAGTACTTC. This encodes CASGGSSYEQYF.

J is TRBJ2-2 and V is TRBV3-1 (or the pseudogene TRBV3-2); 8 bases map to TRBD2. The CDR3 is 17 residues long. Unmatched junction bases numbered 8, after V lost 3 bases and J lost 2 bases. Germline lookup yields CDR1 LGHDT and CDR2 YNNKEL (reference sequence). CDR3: CASSQVGAGANTGELFF. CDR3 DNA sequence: TGTGCCAGCAGCCAGGTGGGAGCGGGAGCCAACACCGGGGAGCTGTTTTTT.

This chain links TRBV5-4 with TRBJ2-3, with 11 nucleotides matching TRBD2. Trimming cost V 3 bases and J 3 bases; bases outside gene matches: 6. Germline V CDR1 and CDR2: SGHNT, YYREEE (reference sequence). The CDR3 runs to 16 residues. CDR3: CASSSIGLAGTDTQYF. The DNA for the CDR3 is TGTGCCAGCAGCTCGATAGGACTAGCGGGTACAGATACGCAGTATTTT.

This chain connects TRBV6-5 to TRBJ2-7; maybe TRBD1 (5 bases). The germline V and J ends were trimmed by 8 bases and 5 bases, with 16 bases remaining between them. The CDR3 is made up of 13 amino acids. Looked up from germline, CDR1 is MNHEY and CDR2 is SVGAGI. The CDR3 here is CASCWAGRDEQYF. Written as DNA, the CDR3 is TGTGCCAGCTGTTGGGCAGGGCGCGACGAGCAGTACTTC.

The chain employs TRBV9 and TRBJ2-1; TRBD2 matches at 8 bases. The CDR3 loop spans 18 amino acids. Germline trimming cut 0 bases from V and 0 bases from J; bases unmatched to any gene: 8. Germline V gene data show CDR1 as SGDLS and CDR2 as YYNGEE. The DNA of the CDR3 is TGTGCCAGCAGCGTAGGGGGCGCGGGGGGTAGCTCCTACAATGAGCAGTTCTTC. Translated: CASSVGGAGGSSYNEQFF.

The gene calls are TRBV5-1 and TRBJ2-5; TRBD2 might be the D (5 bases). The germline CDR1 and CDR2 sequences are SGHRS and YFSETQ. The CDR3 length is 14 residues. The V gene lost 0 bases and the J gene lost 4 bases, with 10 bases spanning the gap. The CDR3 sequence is CASSLAQRRETQYF. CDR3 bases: TGCGCCAGCAGCTTGGCACAGCGGAGAGAGACCCAGTACTTC.

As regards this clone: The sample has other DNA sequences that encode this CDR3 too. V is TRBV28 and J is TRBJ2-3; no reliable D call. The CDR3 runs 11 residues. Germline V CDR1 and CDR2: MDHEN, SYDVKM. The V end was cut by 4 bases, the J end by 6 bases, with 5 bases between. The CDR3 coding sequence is TGTGCCAGCAGTTCCAGGGATACGCAGTATTTT. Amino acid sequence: CASSSRDTQYF.

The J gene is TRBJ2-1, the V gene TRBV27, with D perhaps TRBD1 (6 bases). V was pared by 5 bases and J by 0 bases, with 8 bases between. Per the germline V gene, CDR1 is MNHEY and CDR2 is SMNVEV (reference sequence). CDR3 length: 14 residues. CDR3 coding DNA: TGTGCCAGCAGTAGGGGGAGCTCCTACAATGAGCAGTTCTTC. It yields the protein CASSRGSSYNEQFF.

The DNA for the CDR3 is TGTGCCAGCAGCCTATGGGAAGGACTATACAATGAGCAGTTCTTC. Translated, it gives CASSLWEGLYNEQFF. The chain joins TRBV9 to TRBJ2-1; tentative D call: TRBD2 (6 bases). Germline loops: CDR1 SGDLS, CDR2 YYNGEE. This CDR3 comprises 15 residues. V was pared by 4 bases and J by 4 bases, with 15 bases between.

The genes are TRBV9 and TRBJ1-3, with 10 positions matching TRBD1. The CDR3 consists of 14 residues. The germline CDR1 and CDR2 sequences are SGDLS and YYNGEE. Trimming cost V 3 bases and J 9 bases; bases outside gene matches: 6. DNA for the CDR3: TGTGCCAGCAGCGCCGGGACAGGGGAGACCACCATATATTTT. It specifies CASSAGTGETTIYF.

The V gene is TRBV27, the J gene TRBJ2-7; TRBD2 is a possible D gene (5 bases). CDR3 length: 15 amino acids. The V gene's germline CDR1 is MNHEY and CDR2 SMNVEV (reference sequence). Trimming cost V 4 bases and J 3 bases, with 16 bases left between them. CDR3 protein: CASSSGPAEIYEQYF. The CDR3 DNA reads TGTGCCAGCAGTTCGGGCCCAGCGGAGATCTACGAGCAGTACTTC.

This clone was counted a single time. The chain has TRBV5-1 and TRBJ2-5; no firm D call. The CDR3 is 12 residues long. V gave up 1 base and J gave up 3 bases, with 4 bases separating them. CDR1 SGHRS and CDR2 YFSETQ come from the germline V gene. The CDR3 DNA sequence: TGCGCCAGCAGCTTGTATGAAGAGACCCAGTACTTC. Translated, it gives CASSLYEETQYF.

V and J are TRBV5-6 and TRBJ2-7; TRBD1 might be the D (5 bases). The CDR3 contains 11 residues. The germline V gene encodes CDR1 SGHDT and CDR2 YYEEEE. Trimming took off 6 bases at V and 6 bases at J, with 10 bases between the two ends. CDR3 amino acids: CASTSRAEQYF. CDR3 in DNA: TGTGCCAGCACCTCCAGGGCCGAGCAGTACTTC.

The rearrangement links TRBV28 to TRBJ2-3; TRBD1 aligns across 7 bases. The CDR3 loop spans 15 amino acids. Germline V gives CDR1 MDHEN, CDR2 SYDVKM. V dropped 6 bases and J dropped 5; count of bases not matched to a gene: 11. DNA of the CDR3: TGTGCCAGCAGCCCCCCGGACAGGCAAGGAGATACGCAGTATTTT. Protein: CASSPPDRQGDTQYF.

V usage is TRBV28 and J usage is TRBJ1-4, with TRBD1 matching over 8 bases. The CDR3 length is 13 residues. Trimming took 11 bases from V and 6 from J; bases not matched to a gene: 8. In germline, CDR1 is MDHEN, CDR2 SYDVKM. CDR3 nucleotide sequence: TGTGCCGTGGAGGACAGGGATCATGAAAAACTGTTTTTT. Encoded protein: CAVEDRDHEKLFF.

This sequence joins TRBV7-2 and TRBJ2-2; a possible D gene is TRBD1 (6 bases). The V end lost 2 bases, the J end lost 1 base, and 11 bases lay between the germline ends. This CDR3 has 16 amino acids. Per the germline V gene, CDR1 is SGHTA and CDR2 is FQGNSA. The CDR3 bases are TGTGCCAGCAGCTTAAGTCAGGGGTTGAACACCGGGGAGCTGTTTTTT. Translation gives CASSLSQGLNTGELFF.

CDR3 sequence: CASSGGTGVDQPQHF. The CDR3 bases are TGTGCCAGCAGTGGGGGGACAGGGGTAGATCAGCCCCAGCATTTT. The chain uses TRBV2 and TRBJ1-5; 10 positions match TRBD1. The CDR3 totals 15 residues. Trimming cost V 4 bases and J 5 bases; bases outside gene matches: 5. Germline V gene sequence: CDR1 SNHLY, CDR2 FYNNEI.

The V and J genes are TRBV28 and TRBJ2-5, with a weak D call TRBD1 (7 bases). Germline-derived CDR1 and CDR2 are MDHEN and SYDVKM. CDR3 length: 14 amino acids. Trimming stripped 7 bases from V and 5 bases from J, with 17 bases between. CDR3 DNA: TGTGCCAGCACCGCCCCAGGGGGGAGCGAGACCCAGTACTTC. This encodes CASTAPGGSETQYF.

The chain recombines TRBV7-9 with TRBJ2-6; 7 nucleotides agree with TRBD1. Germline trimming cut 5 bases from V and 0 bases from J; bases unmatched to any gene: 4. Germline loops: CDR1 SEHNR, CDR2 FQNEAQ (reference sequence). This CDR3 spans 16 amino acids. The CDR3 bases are TGTGCCAGCAGCCGACAGGGAATCTCTGGGGCCAACGTCCTGACTTTC. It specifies CASSRQGISGANVLTF.

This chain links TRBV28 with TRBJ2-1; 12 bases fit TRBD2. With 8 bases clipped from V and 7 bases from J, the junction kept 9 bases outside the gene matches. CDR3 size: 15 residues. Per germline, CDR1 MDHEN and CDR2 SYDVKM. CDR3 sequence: CASSPRLAGVNEQFF. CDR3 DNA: TGTGCCAGCTCCCCCCGACTAGCGGGAGTGAATGAGCAGTTCTTC.

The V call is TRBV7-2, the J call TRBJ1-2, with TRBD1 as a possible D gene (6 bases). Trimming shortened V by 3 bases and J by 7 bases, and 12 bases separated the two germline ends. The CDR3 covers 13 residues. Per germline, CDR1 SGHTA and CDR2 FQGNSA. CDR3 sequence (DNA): TGTGCCAGCAGCTTCCCAGGGGCTGGTGGCTACACCTTC. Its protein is CASSFPGAGGYTF.

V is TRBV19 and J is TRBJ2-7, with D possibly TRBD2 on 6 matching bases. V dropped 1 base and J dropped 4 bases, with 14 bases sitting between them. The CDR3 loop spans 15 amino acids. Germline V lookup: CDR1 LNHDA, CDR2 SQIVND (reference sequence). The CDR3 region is CASSIVGRDRYEQYF. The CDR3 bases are TGTGCCAGTAGTATAGTCGGGCGGGACCGATACGAGCAGTACTTC.